The 9 T cell receptor beta chains reported below all come from one sample, sequenced in a study of OX40 agonist ivuxolimab in advanced cancers. Using immunoSEQ multiplex PCR, the repertoire was profiled, and TCRdb retains in-frame clones only, with some absent. The table shows approximately 67,000 clones, with 80% occurring only once. This material consisted of CD4+ or CD8+ T cells sorted from blood, taken in a trial of the OX40 agonist ivuxolimab. These receptors originate from an adult with an advanced solid tumor such as melanoma, head and neck, liver or kidney cancer.

This chain connects TRBV5-6 to TRBJ2-3; D is uncertain. The germline V gene encodes CDR1 SGHDT and CDR2 YYEEEE. V lost 2 bases to trimming and J lost 0 bases, with 7 bases between them. The CDR3 spans 14 residues. The CDR3 loop reads CASSFFSSTDTQYF. CDR3 DNA sequence: TGTGCCAGCAGCTTTTTCAGTAGCACAGATACGCAGTATTTT.

The chain combines TRBV5-1 with TRBJ2-6, with 12 nucleotides matching TRBD1. V was pared by 4 bases and J by 2 bases, with 1 base of the junction left unmatched. This CDR3 contains 16 residues. The germline V gene has CDR1 SGHRS and CDR2 YFSETQ. The chain's CDR3 is CASSRDRGPGANVLTF. CDR3 sequence (DNA): TGCGCCAGCAGCCGGGACAGGGGGCCTGGGGCCAACGTCCTGACTTTC. The full variable domain, its missing parts supplied by reference TRBV5-1 and TRBJ2-6, is KAGVTQTPRYLIKTRGQQVTLSCSPISGHRSVSWYQQTPGQGLQFLFEYFSETQRNKGNFPGRFSGRQFSNSRSEMNVSTLELGDSALYLCASSRDRGPGANVLTFGAGSRLTVL.

V gene TRBV15 combines with J gene TRBJ1-2; a weak D match, TRBD1 (5 bases). V lost 5 bases, J lost 2 bases, and 15 bases lay in between. The CDR3 runs 15 residues. Germline CDR1 and CDR2: LNHNV and YYDKDF (reference sequence). DNA of the CDR3: TGTGCCACCAGCGTGTGGACAAGGCAGAACTATGGCTACACCTTC. This sequence encodes CATSVWTRQNYGYTF.

The gene calls are TRBV7-3 and TRBJ2-3; tentative D call: TRBD2 (6 bases). Germline V gives CDR1 SGHTA, CDR2 FQGTGA. V was pared by 5 bases and J by 2 bases, with 14 bases between. This CDR3 is built from 15 residues. CDR3 in DNA: TGTGCCAGCAGCCCAAACGGGAGATCCACAGATACGCAGTATTTT. Its translation is CASSPNGRSTDTQYF.

J is TRBJ1-4 and V is TRBV30, with D perhaps matching TRBD1 (5 bases). The V and J ends lost 3 bases and 4 bases respectively, with 9 bases between them. Germline CDR1 GTSNPN, CDR2 SVGIG (reference sequence). The CDR3 has 13 residues. CDR3 sequence: CAWRGRFNEKLFF. In DNA form, the CDR3 reads TGTGCCTGGAGGGGACGGTTTAATGAAAAACTGTTTTTT.

This clone was found once. The CDR3 DNA follows: TGTGCCAGCAGCGCGGGACTAACGAACACCGGGGAGCTGTTTTTT. The encoded protein is CASSAGLTNTGELFF. V is TRBV9 and J is TRBJ2-2, with TRBD2 matching 7 bases. CDR1 and CDR2 from the germline V gene are SGDLS and YYNGEE. V was clipped by 3 bases and J by 0 bases; unmatched bases: 2. This CDR3 is 15 amino acids long.

V and J are TRBV30 and TRBJ1-6; D is unclear. Germline V gene data show CDR1 as GTSNPN and CDR2 as SVGIG (reference sequence). With 3 bases removed from V and 0 bases from J, the gap between germline ends came to 9 bases. The CDR3 consists of 15 residues. CDR3 sequence: CAWRRKSSYNSPLHF. CDR3 nucleotides: TGTGCCTGGAGGCGTAAGAGCTCCTATAATTCACCCCTCCACTTT.

The chain employs TRBV30 and TRBJ2-2; 8 bases line up with TRBD1. CDR3 length: 14 residues. V shed 2 bases and J 7 bases; nucleotides not matched to a gene: 6. Germline CDR1 is GTSNPN and CDR2 is SVGIG (reference sequence). CDR3 sequence (DNA): TGTGCCTGGAGTTGGACAGGGTCGATCGGGGAGCTGTTTTTT. It specifies CAWSWTGSIGELFF.

V usage is TRBV11-1 and J usage is TRBJ2-1; 9 bases map to TRBD1. Germline V gives CDR1 SGHAT, CDR2 FQDESV (reference sequence). The CDR3 runs 14 residues. J lost 8 bases, V lost 5 bases, and 7 bases had no gene match. The CDR3 protein is CASSTRTGDDEQFF. CDR3 DNA: TGTGCCAGCAGCACCCGGACAGGGGACGATGAGCAGTTCTTC.